Reported below is one TCR beta chain. As yet, its antigen is unknown. This record comes from a study of T cell responses to AZD1222 COVID-19 vaccine. As for the study in general: Second-dose schedules of about 4 or about 12 weeks were combined.

General study findings and limits: White British ancestry dominated among donors, who included more females, and clonal diversity was possibly underestimated. Just 5 or 6 AZD1222 recipients tested seropositive at baseline. Vaccination with two AZD1222 doses was followed by a rise in Spike-specific TCR breadth and depth.

The CDR3 sequence is 14 residues long. Trimming removed 6 bases from V and 4 bases from J; junction bases left unmatched: 6. Germline loops: CDR1 MDHEN, CDR2 SYDVKM. Repertoires were generated with immunoSEQ multiplex PCR, while TCRdb's copy carries only in-frame clones and drops some. This table holds roughly 96,000 clones, roughly 88% found once. The receptor comes from an adult in good health. The source material was peripheral blood, sampled on day 0 of AZD1222 vaccination. This chain links TRBV28 with TRBJ2-5, with 9 bases identical to TRBD2. CDR3 sequence reads: CASRVAGEGETQYF. CDR3 nucleotides: TGTGCCAGCAGGGTAGCGGGAGAGGGAGAGACCCAGTACTTC.